This TCR beta chain was retrieved from a study of sequential checkpoint blockade in melanoma. Across the whole study: Randomization was 1:1 between first-line nivolumab→ipilimumab and ipilimumab→nivolumab.

Germline CDR1 MGHDK, CDR2 SYGVNS. The V end lost 4 bases, the J end lost 0 bases, and 10 bases lay between the germline ends. The CDR3 runs 15 residues. Treatment described: randomized to nivolumab then ipilimumab (arm A) or the reverse (arm B). Live CD3+CD8+ CD19− CD56− cells were sorted from PBMCs. The assay was immunoSEQ multiplex PCR, and TCRdb's table has in-frame clones only and misses some. Of tens of thousands of clones listed, around 90% are singletons. The chain uses TRBV25-1 and TRBJ1-5, with a possible D match to TRBD1 (5 bases). The sequencing here drew on CD8+ T cells sorted from blood (inferred from file names), taken from a patient given nivolumab and ipilimumab in sequence. The sequence came from a human donor with melanoma. This CDR3 reads CASSAGDYSNQPQHF. In DNA, the CDR3 is TGTGCCAGCAGTGCGGGGGACTATAGCAATCAGCCCCAGCATTTT.